The 15 T cell receptor beta chains listed next were all sequenced from one sample in a study of blood T cell repertoires in COVID-19. Data came from immunoSEQ multiplex PCR; TCRdb stores just in-frame clones and leaves some out. The sample holds roughly 300,000 clones, 86% seen once. The sample comprised PBMCs or T cells enriched from blood (not recorded which). The source is a woman between 35 and 50 years old with acute COVID-19.

The chain couples TRBV6-1 to TRBJ1-2, with D maybe TRBD1 (5 bases). V gave up 2 bases and J gave up 4 bases, with 11 bases separating them. The CDR3 consists of 14 residues. The germline V gene encodes CDR1 MNHNS and CDR2 SASEGT. The CDR3 region is CASSELRGPYGYTF. The CDR3 DNA is TGTGCCAGCAGTGAATTGCGGGGACCCTATGGCTACACCTTC.

This chain joins TRBV5-1 and TRBJ1-1; 12 positions match TRBD1. CDR3 size: 15 residues. V lost 7 bases to trimming and J lost 4 bases; unmatched junction nucleotides: 8. CDR1 and CDR2 (germline): SGHRS, YFSETQ. The CDR3 loop is CASGQGQGASTEAFF. CDR3 sequence (DNA): TGCGCCAGCGGTCAGGGACAGGGGGCTAGCACTGAAGCTTTCTTT.

This chain connects TRBV19 to TRBJ1-1, with D perhaps TRBD1 (6 bases). CDR1 is LNHDA, CDR2 SQIVND, per germline (reference sequence). CDR3 length equals 13 residues. Deletions cut 5 bases from V and 7 bases from J, with 14 bases between. The CDR3, as DNA: TGTGCCAGTAGTGTACAGGGAGCGAGTGAAGCTTTCTTT. Residues: CASSVQGASEAFF.

The CDR3 DNA sequence: TGTGCCAGCAGCACTGACAGGGGGCGAGCACCCCTCCACTTT. Its protein is CASSTDRGRAPLHF. The chain couples TRBV5-6 to TRBJ1-6; TRBD1 matches at 10 bases. The CDR3 sequence is 14 residues long. With 4 bases clipped from V and 11 bases from J, the junction kept 6 bases outside the gene matches. CDR1 and CDR2 from the germline V gene are SGHDT and YYEEEE.

The chain couples TRBV6-2 or TRBV6-3 to TRBJ2-7; D unresolved. This CDR3 spans 11 amino acids. From germline, CDR1 is MNHEY and CDR2 SVGEGT. Trimming stripped 6 bases from V and 7 bases from J, with 10 bases between. The CDR3 nucleotides read TGTGCCAGCAGCCCCTTTCAGGAGCAGTACTTC. Translated: CASSPFQEQYF.

This clone was counted a few times. This sequence joins TRBV28 and TRBJ1-2; possible D gene TRBD1, 6 bases. This CDR3 is built from 12 residues. Germline values: CDR1 MDHEN, CDR2 SYDVKM. Deletions cut 6 bases from V and 8 bases from J, with 13 bases between. DNA of the CDR3: TGTGCCAGCAGCAATCAGGGGTACGGCTACACCTTC. Amino acid sequence: CASSNQGYGYTF.

This chain joins TRBV7-3 and TRBJ1-1, with TRBD1 identical over 9 bases. CDR1 SGHTA and CDR2 FQGTGA come from the germline V gene. V shed 4 bases, J shed 4 bases, and the junction held 1 base outside the gene matches. The CDR3 spans 13 residues. DNA for the CDR3: TGTGCCAGCAGCTCGGACAGGGGCACTGAAGCTTTCTTT. Its translation: CASSSDRGTEAFF.

The V gene is TRBV19, the J gene TRBJ2-6, with 9 bases matching TRBD2. Per the germline V gene, CDR1 is LNHDA and CDR2 is SQIVND (reference sequence). This CDR3 contains 15 residues. CDR3 protein: CASAGGAAGANVLTF. Here the CDR3 DNA reads TGTGCTAGCGCGGGAGGGGCTGCTGGGGCCAACGTCCTGACTTTC.

The rearrangement joins TRBV7-9 to TRBJ1-2; TRBD1 agrees at 9 bases. V gave up 5 bases and J gave up 3 bases; unmatched junction bases: 13. The CDR3 is 17 residues long. The germline gives CDR1 SEHNR, CDR2 FQNEAQ (reference sequence). In nucleotides, the CDR3 is TGTGCCAGCAGCCCGGGACAGGGCCGTCTCGTGGACTATGGCTACACCTTC. Translation gives CASSPGQGRLVDYGYTF.

The genes are TRBV9 and TRBJ1-1; D is possibly TRBD1 (6 bases). Germline CDR1 SGDLS, CDR2 YYNGEE. The CDR3 extends over 16 amino acids. Trimming stripped 0 bases from V and 0 bases from J, with 12 bases between. The CDR3 coding sequence is TGTGCCAGCAGCGTAGGGGGGGGCACCCTGAACACTGAAGCTTTCTTT. Translated, it gives CASSVGGGTLNTEAFF.

This chain joins TRBV5-1 and TRBJ1-3, with D perhaps matching TRBD1 (5 bases). Germline V lookup: CDR1 SGHRS, CDR2 YFSETQ. The CDR3 is 17 amino acids. The V gene lost 0 bases and the J gene lost 4 bases, with 17 bases spanning the gap. DNA for the CDR3: TGCGCCAGCAGCTTGGTGGCCCCGACAGTTGGAGGAAACACCATATATTTT. Protein product: CASSLVAPTVGGNTIYF. Supplemented by reference TRBV5-1 and TRBJ1-3, the full variable domain reads KAGVTQTPRYLIKTRGQQVTLSCSPISGHRSVSWYQQTPGQGLQFLFEYFSETQRNKGNFPGRFSGRQFSNSRSEMNVSTLELGDSALYLCASSLVAPTVGGNTIYFGEGSWLTVV.

The chain links TRBV7-9 to TRBJ1-1, with D maybe TRBD1 (6 bases). The CDR3 totals 14 residues. V lost 4 bases and J lost 0, with 9 bases in between. CDR1 is SEHNR, CDR2 FQNEAQ, per germline (reference sequence). The CDR3: CASSWDTMNTEAFF. The CDR3 DNA is TGTGCCAGCAGCTGGGACACGATGAACACTGAAGCTTTCTTT.

The chain is built from TRBV9 and TRBJ2-1, with D hard to call. V lost 0 bases and J 5 bases, leaving 15 bases between the germline ends. This CDR3 is 16 amino acids long. The germline gives CDR1 SGDLS, CDR2 YYNGEE. CDR3 sequence reads: CASSVVGQVENNEQFF. DNA for the CDR3: TGTGCCAGCAGCGTAGTAGGTCAGGTTGAGAACAATGAGCAGTTCTTC.

This clone came up once. The chain recombines TRBV28 with TRBJ2-7; 7 bases align to TRBD2. The CDR3 runs 15 residues. From germline, CDR1 is MDHEN and CDR2 SYDVKM. Germline trimming cut 5 bases from V and 5 bases from J; bases unmatched to any gene: 12. The CDR3 region is CASSNLKSGGDEQYF. The CDR3 bases are TGTGCCAGCAGTAACCTCAAAAGTGGGGGGGACGAGCAGTACTTC.

The V gene is TRBV7-2, the J gene TRBJ1-5, with 8 positions matching TRBD1. The J segment lost 5 bases and the V segment lost 3 bases, leaving 6 bases of the junction unmatched. The CDR3 is made up of 15 amino acids. Germline CDR1 and CDR2: SGHTA and FQGNSA. CDR3 loop: CASSLSRGRYQPQHF. The CDR3 DNA sequence: TGTGCCAGCAGCTTGTCCAGGGGGCGTTATCAGCCCCAGCATTTT.